This TCR beta chain derives from a study of control samples from healthy donors and cancer patients. The CDR3 spans 14 residues. Germline V gene lookup returns CDR1 LGHDT and CDR2 YNNKEL (reference sequence). V lost 5 bases and J lost 7; bases outside the gene matches: 11. The table came from immunoSEQ multiplex PCR; TCRdb's copy has only in-frame clones and leaves some out. The table has some 150,000 clones, approximately 94% seen once. The clonotype comes from a man between 60 and 75 years old with colorectal cancer. This chain uses TRBV3-1 (or the pseudogene TRBV3-2) with TRBJ2-7, with 7 bases fitting TRBD1. Material for sequencing was PBMCs. The CDR3 coding sequence is TGTGCCAGCAGCAAGGGGGCTAGTGCTTATGAGCAGTACTTC. It encodes CASSKGASAYEQYF.